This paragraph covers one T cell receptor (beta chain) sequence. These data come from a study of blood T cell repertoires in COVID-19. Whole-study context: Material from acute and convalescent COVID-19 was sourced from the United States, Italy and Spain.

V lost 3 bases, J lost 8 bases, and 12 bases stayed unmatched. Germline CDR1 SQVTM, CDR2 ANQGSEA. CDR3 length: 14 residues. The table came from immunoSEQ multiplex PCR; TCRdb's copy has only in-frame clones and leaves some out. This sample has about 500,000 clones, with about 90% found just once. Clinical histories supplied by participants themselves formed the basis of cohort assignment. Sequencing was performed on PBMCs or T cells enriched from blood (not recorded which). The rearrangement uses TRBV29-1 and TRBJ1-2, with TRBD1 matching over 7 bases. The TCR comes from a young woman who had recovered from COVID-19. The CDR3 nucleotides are TGCAGCGTTGACGGTGGGGACAGAACGGGCGGCTACACCTTC. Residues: CSVDGGDRTGGYTF.